Listed here are 11 T cell receptor beta chains from one sample, sequenced in a study of CD8+CD57+ T cells in acquired aplastic anemia. Genomic DNA, serving as template, underwent TCR beta VDJ and CDR3 profiling. In TCRdb, the reads were re-called with MiXCR into one record per CDR3 protein. The sample contains approximately 81,000 distinct CDR3 sequences, 40% to 55% of which appear only once. The sample comprised sorted CD4+, CD8+, or CD8+CD57+ T cells (not recorded which) from PBMCs. Receptor source: a human donor in good health, serving as a control.

The gene calls are TRBV7-9 and TRBJ2-7, with 7 bases that match TRBD2. The CDR3 is 13 amino acids. V lost 0 bases to trimming and J lost 5 bases; unmatched junction nucleotides: 1. Germline V CDR1 and CDR2: SEHNR, FQNEAQ (reference sequence). This CDR3 reads CASSLARGNEQYF. In DNA form, the CDR3 reads TGTGCCAGCAGCTTAGCGCGGGGGAACGAGCAGTACTTC.

This clonotype was detected ten times or more. The chain couples TRBV13 to TRBJ2-3; D gene ambiguous. This CDR3 region has 13 residues. Per the germline V gene, CDR1 is PRHDT and CDR2 is FYEKMQ (reference sequence). V lost 1 base and J 1 base, leaving 3 bases between the germline ends. The CDR3 nucleotides are TGTGCCAGCAGCTTAGCAGGCACAGATACGCAGTATTTT. Protein: CASSLAGTDTQYF.

This clonotype occurred a few times. The chain recombines TRBV19 with TRBJ1-6, with D unresolved. The CDR3 is made up of 14 amino acids. CDR1 LNHDA and CDR2 SQIVND come from the germline V gene (reference sequence). V was shortened by 9 bases and J by 10 bases, with 19 bases between the two germline ends. CDR3 sequence reads: CASSYVGESSPLHF. The CDR3, as DNA: TGTGCCAGCAGTTATGTGGGCGAGAGCTCACCCCTCCACTTT.

This chain uses TRBV12-3 or TRBV12-4 with TRBJ2-6; TRBD1 agrees at 10 bases. The CDR3 loop spans 17 amino acids. V dropped 5 bases and J dropped 4; count of bases not matched to a gene: 8. The CDR3 DNA reads TGTGCCAGCAGTCGCCCGGGACAGGGGTTGGGGGCCAACGTCCTGACTTTC. Translated: CASSRPGQGLGANVLTF.

The chain combines TRBV4-1 with TRBJ1-6; a weak D match, TRBD1 (5 bases). Germline values: CDR1 MGHRA, CDR2 YSYEKL. CDR3 length equals 15 residues. The V end lost 7 bases, the J end lost 0 bases, and 10 bases lay between the germline ends. CDR3 loop: CASMTDSSYNSPLHF. The CDR3 nucleotides read TGCGCCAGCATGACAGACAGCTCCTATAATTCACCCCTCCACTTT.

A note on this clonotype: The germline gene is not matched at one end of the junction; a read error may be the cause. The chain has TRBV2 and TRBJ2-7, with D perhaps matching TRBD1 (6 bases). The CDR3 is 12 amino acids. CDR1 is SNHLY, CDR2 FYNNEI, per germline. The CDR3 loop is CASSYRDYEQYF. CDR3 coding DNA: TGCGCCAGCAGTTACAGGGACTACGAGCAGTACTTC.

This clonotype was counted a few times. The CDR3 nucleotides read TGTGCCAGCGAGGGACAGAGGGAGCAGTTCTTC. This codes for CASEGQREQFF. The V and J genes are TRBV11-2 and TRBJ2-1; TRBD1 matches at 7 bases. Germline V gene lookup returns CDR1 SGHAT and CDR2 FQNNGV. The ends lost 8 bases at V and 10 bases at J; junction bases unmatched: 5. The CDR3 runs to 11 residues.

A word on this clonotype: A much larger clone lies a single base off, so this may be a read error. The chain employs TRBV14 and TRBJ1-1; D is unresolved. CDR1 and CDR2 (germline): SGHDN, FVKESK. The V and J ends lost 1 base and 6 bases respectively, with 9 bases between them. CDR3 length: 13 residues. Here the CDR3 reads CASSQGWGPEAFF. DNA of the CDR3: TGTGCCAGCAGCCAAGGCTGGGGTCCTGAAGCTTTCTTT.

The chain couples TRBV20-1 to TRBJ2-5; D unresolved. Germline assignment: CDR1 DFQATT and CDR2 SNEGSKA (reference sequence). Between the trimmed V and J ends, which lost 5 bases and 1 base, there was a span of 11 bases. The CDR3 runs 13 residues. DNA for the CDR3: TGCAGTGCTGCCACACCGCTCCAAGAGACCCAGTACTTC. Protein product: CSAATPLQETQYF.

In its sample, this clonotype was seen many times. The chain carries TRBV6-1 and TRBJ1-6; no definite D call. The CDR3 contains 15 residues. V lost 7 bases and J 6 bases, leaving 16 bases between the germline ends. Germline assignment: CDR1 MNHNS and CDR2 SASEGT. CDR3: CASTQTMGGNSPLHF. CDR3 DNA: TGTGCCAGCACCCAAACGATGGGAGGTAATTCACCCCTCCACTTT.

In its sample, this clonotype was seen many times. This chain joins TRBV9 and TRBJ2-2, with a weak D call TRBD2 (6 bases). CDR1 and CDR2 (germline): SGDLS, YYNGEE. This CDR3 is built from 12 residues. Trimming took 6 bases from V and 6 from J, leaving 9 bases between them. CDR3 amino acids: CASNSGAGELFF. The CDR3 bases are TGTGCCAGCAACTCGGGGGCCGGGGAGCTGTTTTTT.